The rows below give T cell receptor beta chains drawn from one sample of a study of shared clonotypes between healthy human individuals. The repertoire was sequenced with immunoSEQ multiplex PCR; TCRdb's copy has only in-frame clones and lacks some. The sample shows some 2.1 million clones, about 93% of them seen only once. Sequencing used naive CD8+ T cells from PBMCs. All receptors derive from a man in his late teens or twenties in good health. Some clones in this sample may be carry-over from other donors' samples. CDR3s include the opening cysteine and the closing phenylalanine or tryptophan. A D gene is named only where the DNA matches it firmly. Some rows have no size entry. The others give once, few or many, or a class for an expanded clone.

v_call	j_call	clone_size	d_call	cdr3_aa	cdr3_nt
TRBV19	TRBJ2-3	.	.	CASSKGEWGDTQYF	TGTGCCAGTAGTAAGGGTGAGTGGGGAGATACGCAGTATTTT
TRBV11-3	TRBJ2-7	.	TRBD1	CASSFNTGGSNGEQYF	TGTGCCAGCAGCTTCAATACAGGGGGGTCGAACGGCGAGCAGTACTTC
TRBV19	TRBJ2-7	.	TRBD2	CASSTPGLATYEQYF	TGTGCCAGTAGTACGCCGGGACTAGCGACCTACGAGCAGTACTTC
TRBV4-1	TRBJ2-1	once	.	CASSQNYNEQFF	TGCGCCAGCAGCCAGAACTACAATGAGCAGTTCTTC
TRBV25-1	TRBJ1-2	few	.	CASSGGISGYTF	TGTGCCAGCAGTGGGGGAATCTCTGGCTACACCTTC
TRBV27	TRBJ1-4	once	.	CASSSIQWGSKLFF	TGTGCCAGCAGTTCAATACAGTGGGGGAGTAAACTGTTTTTT
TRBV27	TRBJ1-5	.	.	CASSWGDGKQPQHF	TGTGCCAGCAGTTGGGGGGACGGAAAACAGCCCCAGCATTTT
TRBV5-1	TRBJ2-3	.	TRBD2	CASSPAGVAWTDTQYF	TGCGCCAGCAGCCCAGCGGGAGTTGCTTGGACAGATACGCAGTATTTT
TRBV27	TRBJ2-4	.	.	CATRWGNIQYF	TGTGCCACCAGGTGGGGGAACATTCAGTACTTC
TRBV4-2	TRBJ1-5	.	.	CASSQDIGGNSNQPQHF	TGTGCCAGCAGCCAAGATATAGGGGGGAATAGCAATCAGCCCCAGCATTTT
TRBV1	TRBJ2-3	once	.	CTSSQNPTDSTDTQYF	TGCACCAGCAGCCAAAACCCGACAGACAGCACAGATACGCAGTATTTT
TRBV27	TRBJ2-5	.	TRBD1	CASSLDRGGETQYF	TGTGCCAGCAGTTTAGACAGGGGGGGAGAGACCCAGTACTTC
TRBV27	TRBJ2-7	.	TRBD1	CASSSSGTALTYEQYF	TGTGCCAGCAGTTCCTCCGGGACAGCCCTTACCTACGAGCAGTACTTC
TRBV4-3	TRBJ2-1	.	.	CASSQDSYRSYNEQFF	TGCGCCAGCAGCCAAGATAGCTACCGCTCCTACAATGAGCAGTTCTTC
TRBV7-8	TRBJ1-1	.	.	CASIRGDTEAFF	TGTGCCAGCATTAGGGGGGACACTGAAGCTTTCTTT
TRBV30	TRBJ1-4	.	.	CAWRSPATNEKLFF	TGTGCCTGGAGATCCCCTGCAACTAATGAAAAACTGTTTTTT
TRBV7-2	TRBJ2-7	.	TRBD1	CASSLGVRGYEQYF	TGTGCCAGCAGCTTAGGGGTCAGGGGGTACGAGCAGTACTTC